The sequence of this T cell receptor (beta chain) was determined in a study of early stage breast cancer tumors. After removal of 0 bases from V and 1 base from J, the junction contained 8 bases not matched to a gene. The germline CDR1 and CDR2 sequences are MNHEY and SMNVEV (reference sequence). The CDR3 is made up of 17 amino acids. The table came from immunoSEQ multiplex PCR; TCRdb's copy has only in-frame clones and leaves some out. The sample consists of roughly 40,000 clones, about three quarters of them appearing once. Sequenced input: blood. This rearrangement joins TRBV27 to TRBJ1-2; 7 bases line up with TRBD1. This TCR derives from a person aged 50-59 years with breast cancer. CDR3 DNA: TGTGCCAGCAGTTTATCCCCAGGGGGGCCTCTTAACTATGGCTACACCTTC. This translates into CASSLSPGGPLNYGYTF.